What follows are 23 T cell receptor beta chains derived from one specimen sequenced in a study of beta chain features in type 1 diabetes listed by TCRdb under 2018. Study-wide findings and limitations: In all four CD4+ subsets, TCRB CDR3 length was moderately but significantly shorter in type 1 diabetes patients.

No antigens are known for them. The protocol used for the library was the immunoSEQ multiplex PCR assay. All of the isolated RNA was reverse transcribed with the High Capacity cDNA Reverse Transcription Kit, so expressed TCRB transcripts were sequenced. Held by TCRdb, this immuneACCESS table contains in-frame sequences only and omits some clones. Under half of the omission traces to an unresolved V gene where checked; the cause of the rest is unknown. Recorded for this sample are hundreds of thousands of clones; under 15% of them occurred a single time. Clones ranked in the top ten supply around 0.022% of the sample. Sample: naive CD4+ T cells from blood. Per the publication, the cell subset or site label means: true naive CD4+ T cells. Receptor source: a man aged 18-30 years with type 1 diabetes.

This clone was seen a handful of times. The V and J genes are TRBV9 and TRBJ1-5, with TRBD1 matching 8 bases. Germline lookup yields CDR1 SGDLS and CDR2 YYNGEE. The CDR3 consists of 15 residues. J lost 2 bases, V lost 4 bases, and 5 bases had no gene match. CDR3 sequence reads: CASSNGQGGNQPQHF. CDR3 in DNA: TGTGCCAGCAGCAACGGACAGGGTGGCAATCAGCCCCAGCATTTT.

This clone was detected a few times. The gene calls are TRBV27 and TRBJ1-1; D is perhaps TRBD1 (5 bases). The V gene lost 6 bases and the J gene lost 7 bases, with 21 bases spanning the gap. Germline values: CDR1 MNHEY, CDR2 SMNVEV (reference sequence). This CDR3 spans 15 amino acids. In nucleotides, the CDR3 is TGTGCCAGCAGAACTTCCACCGGGGACGAAAGTGAAGCTTTCTTT. This encodes CASRTSTGDESEAFF.

This clone was counted between two and nine times. The chain couples TRBV5-1 to TRBJ2-3; maybe TRBD1 (5 bases). The germline gives CDR1 SGHRS, CDR2 YFSETQ. V was clipped by 3 bases and J by 7 bases, with 9 bases between them. This CDR3 has 12 amino acids. The CDR3 DNA is TGCGCCAGCAGCTCATCAGGGCATACGCAGTATTTT. Its translation is CASSSSGHTQYF.

Notes on this clone: One end of the junction is discordant with germline, which a read error may explain. V gene TRBV7-7 combines with J gene TRBJ2-5, with 10 positions matching TRBD2. The CDR3 loop spans 16 amino acids. Germline V gene data show CDR1 as SSHAT and CDR2 as FNYEAQ (reference sequence). The CDR3 DNA sequence: TGTGCTAGCAGCTTAGCGCGCAGCGGGGGGGGAGAGACCCAGTACTTC. The encoded protein is CASSLARSGGGETQYF.

The chain is built from TRBV7-7 and TRBJ2-5; D is unclear. CDR3 size: 14 residues. Germline V gene data show CDR1 as SSHAT and CDR2 as FNYEAQ (reference sequence). With 4 bases removed from V and 7 bases from J, the gap between germline ends came to 16 bases. This CDR3 reads CASSSSQAFGTQYF. The CDR3 nucleotides are TGTGCCAGCAGCTCGTCTCAAGCTTTTGGGACCCAGTACTTC.

This clone was seen more than once but under ten times. The rearrangement links TRBV7-9 to TRBJ1-1; D remains ambiguous. Germline CDR1 is SEHNR and CDR2 is FQNEAQ (reference sequence). Trimming cost V 4 bases and J 0 bases, with 12 bases left between them. The CDR3 is 15 amino acids. The CDR3 bases are TGTGCCAGCAGCTCCGTCGGGTACATGAACACTGAAGCTTTCTTT. Protein: CASSSVGYMNTEAFF.

The chain recombines TRBV9 with TRBJ2-1; D ambiguous. The CDR3 totals 13 residues. Trimming left V 0 bases short and J 5 bases short, with 6 bases between. CDR1 SGDLS and CDR2 YYNGEE come from the germline V gene. The CDR3 nucleotides are TGTGCCAGCAGCGTAGGTAGGGACAATGAGCAGTTCTTC. Translation gives CASSVGRDNEQFF.

The chain couples TRBV2 to TRBJ2-1, with D perhaps TRBD1 (6 bases). Per the germline V gene, CDR1 is SNHLY and CDR2 is FYNNEI. Trimming pared 4 bases from V and 5 bases from J, leaving 9 bases between. The CDR3 contains 13 residues. In nucleotides, the CDR3 is TGTGCCAGCAGTGTACAGGGTAACAATGAGCAGTTCTTC. This sequence encodes CASSVQGNNEQFF.

The rearrangement links TRBV30 to TRBJ2-3; a possible D gene is TRBD2 (6 bases). The CDR3 covers 14 residues. Germline CDR1 and CDR2: GTSNPN and SVGIG (reference sequence). Trimming shortened V by 2 bases and J by 4 bases, and 13 bases separated the two germline ends. The DNA for the CDR3 is TGTGCCTGGAGTCTAGGGACTCATGCAGATACGCAGTATTTT. Its translation is CAWSLGTHADTQYF.

This clone appeared a few times. V and J are TRBV7-3 and TRBJ2-1, with TRBD1 as a possible D gene (7 bases). This CDR3 comprises 15 residues. CDR1 is SGHTA, CDR2 FQGTGA, per germline. Trimming removed 0 bases from V and 8 bases from J, with 14 bases in between. CDR3 coding DNA: TGTGCCAGCAGCTTAACCCAGGGGGGCCTTCATGAGCAGTTCTTC. This gives the protein CASSLTQGGLHEQFF.

This clone was counted only a few times. The rearrangement joins TRBV30 to TRBJ2-1, with 11 bases fitting TRBD1. CDR1 is GTSNPN and CDR2 is SVGIG in the germline V gene (reference sequence). The trim removed 0 bases at V and 4 bases at J, leaving 2 bases unmatched. There are 15 residues in the CDR3. The CDR3 is CAWSVGTGGYNEQFF. The DNA for the CDR3 is TGTGCCTGGAGTGTTGGGACAGGGGGGTACAATGAGCAGTTCTTC.

In its sample, this clone was seen a few times. CDR3 DNA: TGCGCCAGCAGCCCCAGTTCCTCGTCCCGATCCTACGAGCAGTACTTC. It yields the protein CASSPSSSSRSYEQYF. The chain couples TRBV5-1 to TRBJ2-7; D uncertain. Germline V gene sequence: CDR1 SGHRS, CDR2 YFSETQ. Deletions cut 4 bases from V and 1 base from J, with 18 bases between. CDR3 length: 16 amino acids.

This chain joins TRBV28 and TRBJ2-7; D gene unclear. Trimming took off 2 bases at V and 2 bases at J, with 10 bases between the two ends. Germline CDR1 is MDHEN and CDR2 is SYDVKM. The CDR3 is 14 residues long. The CDR3 spells CASSLAGLTYEQYF. The DNA for the CDR3 is TGTGCCAGCAGTTTAGCAGGTTTGACCTACGAGCAGTACTTC.

This clone appeared a few times. This chain links TRBV4-2 with TRBJ2-7, with a weak D call TRBD2 (5 bases). This CDR3 comprises 13 residues. The V and J ends lost 1 base and 7 bases respectively, with 11 bases between them. CDR1 and CDR2 from the germline V gene are LGHNA and YNFKEQ. This CDR3 is CASSQGRYTEQYF. The CDR3 DNA follows: TGTGCCAGCAGCCAAGGGAGGTATACTGAGCAGTACTTC.

The chain combines TRBV6-5 with TRBJ2-3, with D tentatively TRBD2 (5 bases). The CDR3 is made up of 14 amino acids. Germline V lookup: CDR1 MNHEY, CDR2 SVGAGI. V was cut by 0 bases and J by 5 bases, with 9 bases left in between. This CDR3 is CASSYSTTRDTQYF. The CDR3 DNA follows: TGTGCCAGCAGTTACTCGACTACCAGAGATACGCAGTATTTT.

The chain joins TRBV11-2 to TRBJ2-3; D call uncertain. V was clipped by 10 bases and J by 0 bases, with 8 bases between them. CDR3 size: 12 residues. Germline V CDR1 and CDR2: SGHAT, FQNNGV. CDR3 DNA sequence: TGTGCCACCCGAGGAAGCACAGATACGCAGTATTTT. It is translated as CATRGSTDTQYF.

In its sample, this clone was seen a few times. The chain couples TRBV30 to TRBJ2-3; 12 bases agree with TRBD2. The CDR3 has 16 residues. V trimming: 1 base; J trimming: 2 bases; junction bases outside the gene matches: 4. The V gene's germline CDR1 is GTSNPN and CDR2 SVGIG (reference sequence). The CDR3 reads CAWSAGTSGHTDTQYF. The CDR3 DNA is TGTGCCTGGAGTGCCGGGACTAGCGGGCACACAGATACGCAGTATTTT.

There are a few counts of this clone. V usage is TRBV7-9 and J usage is TRBJ2-5, with 11 bases lining up with TRBD1. The CDR3 is 15 amino acids. V lost 5 bases and J lost 5; bases outside the gene matches: 7. Germline values: CDR1 SEHNR, CDR2 FQNEAQ (reference sequence). DNA of the CDR3: TGTGCCAGCAGCCCGGACAGGGGGCGAGGGGAGACCCAGTACTTC. Its protein is CASSPDRGRGETQYF. The full variable domain, its missing parts supplied by reference TRBV7-9 and TRBJ2-5, is DTGVSQNPRHKITKRGQNVTFRCDPISEHNRLYWYRQTLGQGPEFLTYFQNEAQLEKSRLLSDRFSAERPKGSFSTLEIQRTEQGDSAMYLCASSPDRGRGETQYFGPGTRLLVL.

This clone was picked up a small number of times. This chain uses TRBV18 with TRBJ2-7; 8 nucleotides agree with TRBD1. V lost 3 bases to trimming and J lost 6 bases; unmatched junction nucleotides: 7. The CDR3 loop spans 14 amino acids. In germline, CDR1 is KGHSH, CDR2 LQKENI. The CDR3 DNA sequence: TGTGCCAGCTCACCCCCGAACGGACAGGGCGAGCAGTACTTC. Its translation is CASSPPNGQGEQYF.

The V and J genes are TRBV7-2 and TRBJ1-2; 7 bases align to TRBD1. CDR1 is SGHTA and CDR2 is FQGNSA in the germline V gene. This CDR3 is built from 13 residues. V dropped 7 bases and J dropped 7; count of bases not matched to a gene: 9. CDR3 loop: CASTQGQSIGYTF. In DNA form, the CDR3 reads TGTGCCAGCACCCAGGGACAGTCGATTGGCTACACCTTC. Full variable domain (missing parts from reference TRBV7-2 and TRBJ1-2): GAGVSQSPSNKVTEKGKDVELRCDPISGHTALYWYRQSLGQGLEFLIYFQGNSAPDKSGLPSDRFSAERTGGSVSTLTIQRTQQEDSAVYLCASTQGQSIGYTFGSGTRLTVV.

There are a few counts of this clone. The V gene is TRBV7-2, the J gene TRBJ2-6; TRBD1 aligns across 11 bases. The CDR3 runs 18 residues. CDR1 SGHTA and CDR2 FQGNSA come from the germline V gene. Losses at the gene ends were 0 bases for V and 4 bases for J; bases not matched to a gene: 5. The CDR3: CASSLAGQGAGGANVLTF. CDR3 bases: TGTGCCAGCAGCTTAGCAGGACAGGGGGCTGGCGGGGCCAACGTCCTGACTTTC.

As to this clone: This sample includes further DNA sequences coding for the same CDR3. V gene TRBV5-1 combines with J gene TRBJ1-1; D may be TRBD1 (5 bases). V was cut by 1 base and J by 3 bases, with 7 bases left in between. CDR1 and CDR2 from the germline V gene are SGHRS and YFSETQ. The length of the CDR3 is 13 residues. For the CDR3, the DNA is TGCGCCAGCAGCTTGTCGGGGGACACTGAAGCTTTCTTT. Translation gives CASSLSGDTEAFF.

The V and J genes are TRBV5-4 and TRBJ2-3; D perhaps matches TRBD1 (5 bases). CDR3 length: 17 amino acids. The V gene's germline CDR1 is SGHNT and CDR2 YYREEE (reference sequence). The V end lost 0 bases, the J end lost 0 bases, and 14 bases lay between the germline ends. This CDR3 reads CASSLARQGGSTDTQYF. CDR3 DNA: TGTGCCAGCAGCTTGGCCAGGCAGGGCGGTAGCACAGATACGCAGTATTTT.